This paragraph covers one T cell receptor (beta chain) sequence. This clonotype was observed a few times. The antigen it recognizes is unknown. Base qualities are not at hand, and no much larger clone is one base apart. These data come from a study of human T cells and chemical hapten exposure (dated by TCRdb to the early 2020s). With regard to the full study: For sensitization, 2% DPC in acetone was applied to a roughly 2 cm by roughly 2 cm area of upper inner arm skin. Nearly 30 alopecia patients gave blood for TCR sequencing at one to four time points (pre-sensitization, 2, 6 and 24 weeks). Alopecia areata with under or over 50% scalp involvement, alopecia totalis and alopecia universalis were represented in the patient cohort, which was mostly female. The libraries were sequenced as a pool, and the TCR yield per sample differed mostly because of small variations in library volumes within the pool. Patch tests used Finn chambers with 0.01% DPC on the upper back, scored after 6 days by International Contact Dermatitis Research Group standards. The study tracked peripheral blood TCR repertoire changes in vivo during primary and secondary sensitization to the hapten diphenylcyclopropenone (DPC) in alopecia patients. Blood was sampled from patients pre-sensitization (week 0) and at 2, 6 and about 24 weeks after DPC sensitization. Throughout the roughly 26-week study period, patients were also given weekly therapeutic DPC doses on the scalp. What the work shows at the level of the full study, not this receptor alone: All patients had alopecia, a presumed autoimmune disease, so their immune response might differ from that of healthy individuals. After repeated subsampling, changes were observed in the strength of the expansion versus patch-test correlation and in the threshold at which the correlation became significant. Significantly more large CDR3 similarity clusters were formed by expanded TCRs than by pre-sensitization or healthy control sets, consistent with antigen-driven responses. A positive correlation was found between the number of PT1 expanded TCRs and patch test score, with significance reached at thresholds 8, 16 and 32 but not 4. No change with DPC sensitization was found in the number of TCRs above 1 in 1000 frequency, and no evidence of global repertoire structure alterations was found.

The label giving this sample's time point can be read as: patch test 3, about 24 weeks after DPC sensitization. Per the publication, the treatment or condition label means: therapeutic diphenylcyclopropenone sensitization with weekly scalp DPC. At each patch-test visit, blood was drawn before the patch test was applied. Eligible patients were aged 18 to 70, diagnosed with alopecia, deemed suitable for DPC therapy, and excluded if pregnant. Total RNA was extracted from unfractionated whole blood collected in Tempus Blood RNA tubes. From the cysteine up to the phenylalanine, the CDR3 has a length of 15 residues. The read is trimmed to its CDR3 DNA, 45 bases read in frame from base 1. For CDR1 and CDR2, the germline V gene lists KGHSH and LQKENI. Cut back by 4 bases and 1 base, the V and J ends lie 13 bases apart. Receptor libraries were prepared by RACE. TCRdb lists the instrument as NextSeq 500. During library preparation, unique molecular identifiers were attached to individual cDNA molecules so that TCRs could be counted in a quantitative, reproducible way. Each blood RNA sample was used to sequence both TCR alpha and TCR beta chains. Turning to the authors' computational methods: The median number of TCRs per sample was over 95,000, ranging from about 23,224 to 690,600. The Decombinator software suite was used to annotate V, J and CDR3 in the TCR reads. For PS versus PT1 abundance plots, all samples were subsampled to the same number of TCRs (28,000). Expanded TCRs were defined as absent before sensitization and observed at least eight times at the 2-week time point. Starting from the raw public reads, TCRdb applied fastp trimming at Q25, assembled clones with MiXCR and retained in-frame beta chains. Each CDR3 protein gets just one entry, which takes the most common genes and DNA from the rows behind it. The V and J calls here are based on TCRdb, not the publication. This sample holds approximately 60,000 distinct CDR3 sequences; approximately 11% were observed only once. The ten most abundant clones make up 2% to 3% of the sample.

The source is a woman in her twenties or thirties with alopecia areata. Some clones in this sample may be carry-over from other donors' samples. Recombination linked TRBV18 to TRBJ1-1, and possibly TRBD1, on 5 matching bases. The specimen was whole blood, collected in connection with sensitization to the hapten diphenylcyclopropenone (DPC). The sequenced DNA is TGTGCCAGCTCACGCGGGCCGGGGCCGAACACTGAAGCTTTCTTT. Its product reads: CASSRGPGPNTEAFF.